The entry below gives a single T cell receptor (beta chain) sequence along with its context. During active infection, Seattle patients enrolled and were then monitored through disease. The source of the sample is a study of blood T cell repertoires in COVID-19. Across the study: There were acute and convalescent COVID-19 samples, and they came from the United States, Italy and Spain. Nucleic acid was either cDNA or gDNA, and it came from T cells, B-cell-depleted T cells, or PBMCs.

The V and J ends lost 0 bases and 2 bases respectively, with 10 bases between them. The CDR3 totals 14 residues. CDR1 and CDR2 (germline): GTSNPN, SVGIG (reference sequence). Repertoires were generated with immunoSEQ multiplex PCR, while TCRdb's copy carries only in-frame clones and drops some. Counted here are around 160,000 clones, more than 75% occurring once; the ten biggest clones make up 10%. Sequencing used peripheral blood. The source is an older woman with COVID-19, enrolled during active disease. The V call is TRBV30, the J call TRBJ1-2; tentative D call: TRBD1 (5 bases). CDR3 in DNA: TGTGCCTGGAGTGTAGGGGTCTGGAACTATGGCTACACCTTC. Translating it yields CAWSVGVWNYGYTF.